This T cell receptor beta chain comes out of a study of blood T cells in healthy people across ages. Study results and caveats: The long-lived group displayed more naive CD4+ cells, plus higher diversity, than the aged donors did. A strong correlation between TCR beta diversity and naive T cell percentage was seen.

Sample-barcoded 5' priming and a J-beta primer mix drove a second PCR of about 6 to 12 cycles. A tag from a template-switch adaptor with 12 random nucleotides marked each cDNA molecule. TCRdb fed the 5' RACE reads into MiXCR, producing one record per CDR3 protein. This table holds about 970,000 distinct CDR3 sequences, roughly 51% found once. Germline CDR1 reads SEHNR; CDR2 reads FQNEAQ (reference sequence). CDR3 size: 11 residues. Trimming left V 5 bases short and J 5 bases short, with 6 bases between. About this clonotype: Its specificity is not known.

PBMCs numbering at least 6 million were isolated per sample. The TCR originated in a woman in her sixties or seventies in good health. The chain carries TRBV7-9 and TRBJ2-5; possibly TRBD1 or TRBD2 for D (5 bases each). The sample consisted of blood. The CDR3 protein is CASSRDETQYF. The DNA of the CDR3 is TGTGCCAGCAGCCGGGACGAGACCCAGTACTTC. The complete variable domain, with remaining parts taken from reference TRBV7-9 and TRBJ2-5, reads DTGVSQNPRHKITKRGQNVTFRCDPISEHNRLYWYRQTLGQGPEFLTYFQNEAQLEKSRLLSDRFSAERPKGSFSTLEIQRTEQGDSAMYLCASSRDETQYFGPGTRLLVL.